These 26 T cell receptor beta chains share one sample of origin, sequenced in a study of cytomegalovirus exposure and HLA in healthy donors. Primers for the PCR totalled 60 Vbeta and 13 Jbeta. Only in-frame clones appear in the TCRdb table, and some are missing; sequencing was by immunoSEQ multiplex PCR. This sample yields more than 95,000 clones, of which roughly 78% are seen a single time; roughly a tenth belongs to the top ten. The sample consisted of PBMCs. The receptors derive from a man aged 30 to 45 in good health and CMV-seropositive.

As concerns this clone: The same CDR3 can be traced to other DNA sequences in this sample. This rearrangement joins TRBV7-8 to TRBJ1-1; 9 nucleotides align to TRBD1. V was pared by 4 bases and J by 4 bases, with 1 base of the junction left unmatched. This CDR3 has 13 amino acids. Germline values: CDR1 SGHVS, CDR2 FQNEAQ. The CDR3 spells CASSSGQGTEAFF. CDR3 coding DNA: TGTGCCAGCAGCTCGGGACAGGGCACTGAAGCTTTCTTT.

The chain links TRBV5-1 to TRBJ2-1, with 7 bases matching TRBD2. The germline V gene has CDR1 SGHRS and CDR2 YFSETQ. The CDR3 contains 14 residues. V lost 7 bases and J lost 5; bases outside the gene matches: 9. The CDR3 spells CASGGTTINNEQFF. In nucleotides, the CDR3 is TGCGCCAGCGGGGGGACTACCATAAACAATGAGCAGTTCTTC.

The CDR3, as DNA: TGTGCCAGCAGCGTATGGGCAAGCGGGGCCAAAAACATTCAGTACTTC. Amino acid sequence: CASSVWASGAKNIQYF. The J gene is TRBJ2-4, the V gene TRBV9, with D possibly TRBD2 on 6 matching bases. The CDR3 has 16 residues. The germline CDR1 and CDR2 sequences are SGDLS and YYNGEE. Trimming left V 1 base short and J 1 base short, with 12 bases between.

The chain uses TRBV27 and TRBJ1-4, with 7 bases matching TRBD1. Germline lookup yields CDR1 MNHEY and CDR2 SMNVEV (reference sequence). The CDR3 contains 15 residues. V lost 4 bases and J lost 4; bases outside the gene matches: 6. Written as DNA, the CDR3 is TGTGCCAGCAGTTCGCACCGGGACAGTAATGAAAAACTGTTTTTT. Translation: CASSSHRDSNEKLFF.

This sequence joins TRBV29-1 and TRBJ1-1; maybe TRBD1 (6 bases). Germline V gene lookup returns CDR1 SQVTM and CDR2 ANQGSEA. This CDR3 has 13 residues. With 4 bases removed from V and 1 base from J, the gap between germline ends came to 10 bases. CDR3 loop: CSVVTTGNTEAFF. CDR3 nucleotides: TGCAGCGTTGTGACGACAGGGAACACTGAAGCTTTCTTT.

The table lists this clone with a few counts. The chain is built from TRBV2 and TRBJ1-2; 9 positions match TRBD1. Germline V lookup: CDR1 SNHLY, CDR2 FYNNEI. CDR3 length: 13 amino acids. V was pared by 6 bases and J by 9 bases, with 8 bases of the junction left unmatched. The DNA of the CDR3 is TGTGCCAGCAGATTACAGGGGGCCCAAAGCTACACCTTC. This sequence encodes CASRLQGAQSYTF.

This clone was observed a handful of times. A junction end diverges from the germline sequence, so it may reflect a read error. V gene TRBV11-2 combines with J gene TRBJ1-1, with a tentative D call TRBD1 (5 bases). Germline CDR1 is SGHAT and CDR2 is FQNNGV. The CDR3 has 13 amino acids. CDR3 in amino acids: CASSFSGNAEAFF. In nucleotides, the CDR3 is TGTGCCAGCAGCTTCTCAGGGAACGCTGAAGCTTTCTTT.

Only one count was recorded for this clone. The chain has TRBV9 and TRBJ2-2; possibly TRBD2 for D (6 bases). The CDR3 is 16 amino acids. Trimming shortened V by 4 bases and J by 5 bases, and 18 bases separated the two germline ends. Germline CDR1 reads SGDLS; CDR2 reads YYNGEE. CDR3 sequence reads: CASSLPGLPRTGELFF. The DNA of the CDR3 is TGTGCCAGCAGCCTGCCGGGACTCCCAAGGACCGGGGAGCTGTTTTTT.

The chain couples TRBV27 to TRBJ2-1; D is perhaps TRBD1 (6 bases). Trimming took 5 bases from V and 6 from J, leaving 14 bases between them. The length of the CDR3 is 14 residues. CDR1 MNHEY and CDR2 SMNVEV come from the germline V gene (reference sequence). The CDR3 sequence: CASSTEDSSNEQFF. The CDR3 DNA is TGTGCCAGCAGTACGGAGGACAGCTCCAATGAGCAGTTCTTC.

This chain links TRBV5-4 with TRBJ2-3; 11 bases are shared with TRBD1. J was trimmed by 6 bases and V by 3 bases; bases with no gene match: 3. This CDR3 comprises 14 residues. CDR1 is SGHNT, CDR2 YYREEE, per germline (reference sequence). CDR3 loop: CASSSDRGLDTQYF. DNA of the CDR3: TGTGCCAGCAGCTCGGACAGGGGGCTCGATACGCAGTATTTT.

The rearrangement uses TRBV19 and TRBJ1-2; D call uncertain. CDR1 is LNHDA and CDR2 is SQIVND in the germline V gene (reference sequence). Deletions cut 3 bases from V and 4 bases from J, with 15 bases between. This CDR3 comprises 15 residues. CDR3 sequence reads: CASSIGGAALYGYTF. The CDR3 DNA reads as TGTGCCAGTAGTATTGGAGGAGCGGCACTCTATGGCTACACCTTC.

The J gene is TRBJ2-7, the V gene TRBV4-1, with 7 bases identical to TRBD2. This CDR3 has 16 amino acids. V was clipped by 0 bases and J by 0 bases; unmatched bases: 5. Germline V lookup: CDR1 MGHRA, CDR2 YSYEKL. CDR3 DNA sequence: TGCGCCAGCAGCCAAGACCCAGCGGGGACCTCCTACGAGCAGTACTTC. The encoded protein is CASSQDPAGTSYEQYF.

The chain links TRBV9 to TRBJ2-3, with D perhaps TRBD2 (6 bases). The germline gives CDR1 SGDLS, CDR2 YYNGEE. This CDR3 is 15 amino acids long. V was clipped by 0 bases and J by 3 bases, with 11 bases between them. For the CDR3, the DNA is TGTGCCAGCAGCGTAGACGGGAGAAAGACAGATACGCAGTATTTT. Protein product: CASSVDGRKTDTQYF.

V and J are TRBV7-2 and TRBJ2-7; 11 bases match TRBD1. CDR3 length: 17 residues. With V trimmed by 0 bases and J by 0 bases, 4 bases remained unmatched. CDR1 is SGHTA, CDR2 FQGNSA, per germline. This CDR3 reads CASSLAVGTGGSYEQYF. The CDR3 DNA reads TGTGCCAGCAGCTTAGCGGTTGGGACAGGGGGCTCCTACGAGCAGTACTTC.

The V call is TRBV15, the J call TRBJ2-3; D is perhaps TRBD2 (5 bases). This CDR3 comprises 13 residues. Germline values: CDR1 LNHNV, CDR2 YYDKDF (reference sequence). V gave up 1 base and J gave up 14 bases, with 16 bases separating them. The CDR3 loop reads CATSRVGGGGPYF. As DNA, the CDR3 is TGTGCCACCAGCAGAGTAGGAGGAGGAGGACCGTATTTT.

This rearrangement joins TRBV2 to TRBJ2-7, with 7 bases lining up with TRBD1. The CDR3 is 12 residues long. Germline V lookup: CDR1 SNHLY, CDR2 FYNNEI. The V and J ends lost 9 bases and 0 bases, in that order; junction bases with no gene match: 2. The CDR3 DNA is TGTGCCAGGGGACAGAGCTCCTACGAGCAGTACTTC. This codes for CARGQSSYEQYF.

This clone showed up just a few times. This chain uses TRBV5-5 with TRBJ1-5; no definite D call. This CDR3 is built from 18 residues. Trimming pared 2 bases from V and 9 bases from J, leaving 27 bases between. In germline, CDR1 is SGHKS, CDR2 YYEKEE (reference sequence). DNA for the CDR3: TGTGCCAGCAGCTTAAACCCCAGCTTGAGACTTGGGTCTCGGCCCCAGCATTTT. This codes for CASSLNPSLRLGSRPQHF.

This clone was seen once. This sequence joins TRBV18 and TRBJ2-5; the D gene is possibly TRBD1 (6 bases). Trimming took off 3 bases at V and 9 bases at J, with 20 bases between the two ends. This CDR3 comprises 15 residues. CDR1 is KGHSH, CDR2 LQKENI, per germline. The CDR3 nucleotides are TGTGCCAGCTCACCTCCCGGACAGCCATCTAGGGCCCAGTACTTC. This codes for CASSPPGQPSRAQYF.

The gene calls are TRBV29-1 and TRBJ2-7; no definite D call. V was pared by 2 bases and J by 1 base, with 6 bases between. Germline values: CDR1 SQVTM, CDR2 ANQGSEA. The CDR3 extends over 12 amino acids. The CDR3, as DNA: TGCAGCGTTGAATCGGGTTCCTACGAGCAGTACTTC. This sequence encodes CSVESGSYEQYF.

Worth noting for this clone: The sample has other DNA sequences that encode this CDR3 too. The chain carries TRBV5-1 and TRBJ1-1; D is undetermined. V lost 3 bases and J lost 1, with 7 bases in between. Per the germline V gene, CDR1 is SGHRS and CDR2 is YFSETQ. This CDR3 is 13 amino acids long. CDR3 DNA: TGCGCCAGCAGCTCATCGGGGAACACTGAAGCTTTCTTT. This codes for CASSSSGNTEAFF.

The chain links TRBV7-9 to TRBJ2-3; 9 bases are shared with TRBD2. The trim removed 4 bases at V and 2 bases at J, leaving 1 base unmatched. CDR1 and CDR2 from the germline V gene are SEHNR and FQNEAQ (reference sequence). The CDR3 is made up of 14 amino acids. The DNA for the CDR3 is TGTGCCAGCAGCTCTAGCGGGAACACAGATACGCAGTATTTT. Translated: CASSSSGNTDTQYF.

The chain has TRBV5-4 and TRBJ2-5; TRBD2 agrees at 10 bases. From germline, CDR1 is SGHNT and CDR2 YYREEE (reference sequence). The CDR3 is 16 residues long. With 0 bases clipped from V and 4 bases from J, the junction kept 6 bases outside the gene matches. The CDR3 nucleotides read TGTGCCAGCAGCTTGGGGCTAGCGGGAGATATAGAGACCCAGTACTTC. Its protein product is CASSLGLAGDIETQYF.

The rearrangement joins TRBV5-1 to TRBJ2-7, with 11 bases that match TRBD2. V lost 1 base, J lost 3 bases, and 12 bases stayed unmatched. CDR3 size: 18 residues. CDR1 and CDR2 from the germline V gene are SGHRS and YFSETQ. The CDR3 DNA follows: TGCGCCAGCAGCTTGCTAGCGGGAGGCGTTGGGGACCTCTACGAGCAGTACTTC. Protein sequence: CASSLLAGGVGDLYEQYF.

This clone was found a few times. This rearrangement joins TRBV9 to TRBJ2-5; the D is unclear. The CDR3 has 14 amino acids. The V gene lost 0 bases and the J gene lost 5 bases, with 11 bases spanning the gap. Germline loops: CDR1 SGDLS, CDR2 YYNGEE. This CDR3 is CASSVGLVAETQYF. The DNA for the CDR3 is TGTGCCAGCAGCGTAGGGTTGGTAGCTGAGACCCAGTACTTC.

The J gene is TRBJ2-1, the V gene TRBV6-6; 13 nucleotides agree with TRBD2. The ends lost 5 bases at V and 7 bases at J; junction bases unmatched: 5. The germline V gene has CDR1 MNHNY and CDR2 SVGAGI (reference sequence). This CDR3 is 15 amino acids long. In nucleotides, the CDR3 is TGTGCCAGCAGTCCCAGGACTAGCGGGAGTAATGAGCAGTTCTTC. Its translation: CASSPRTSGSNEQFF.

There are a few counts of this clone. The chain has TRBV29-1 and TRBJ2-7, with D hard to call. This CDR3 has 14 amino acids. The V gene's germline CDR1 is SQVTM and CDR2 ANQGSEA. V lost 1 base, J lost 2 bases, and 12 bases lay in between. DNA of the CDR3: TGCAGCGTTGAAGCCACAACAGTACCCTACGAGCAGTACTTC. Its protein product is CSVEATTVPYEQYF.